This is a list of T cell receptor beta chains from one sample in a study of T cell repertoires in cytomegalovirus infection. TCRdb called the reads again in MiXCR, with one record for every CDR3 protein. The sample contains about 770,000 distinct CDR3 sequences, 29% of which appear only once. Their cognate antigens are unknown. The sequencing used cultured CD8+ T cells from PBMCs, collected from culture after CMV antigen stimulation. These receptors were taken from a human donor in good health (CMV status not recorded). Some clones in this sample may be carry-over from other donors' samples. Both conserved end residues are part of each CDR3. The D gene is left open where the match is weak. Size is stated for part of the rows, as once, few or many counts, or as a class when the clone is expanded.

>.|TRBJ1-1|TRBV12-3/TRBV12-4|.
TGTGCCACCTCCCCGGGAGGCCTCGGCATGTGGGCTTTCTTT
CATSPGGLGMWAFF
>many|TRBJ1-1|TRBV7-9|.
TGTGCCAGCAGCTTAAGAGAGAACACTGAAGCTTTCTTT
CASSLRENTEAFF
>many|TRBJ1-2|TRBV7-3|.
TGTGCCAGCAGCTTAACAAAGAGGCCTGACCTTAACTATGGCTACACCTTC
CASSLTKRPDLNYGYTF
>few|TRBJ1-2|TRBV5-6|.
TGTGCCAGCAGCTTCTTCTTCAGCCAAGATTTAGCTAACTATGGCTACACCTTC
CASSFFFSQDLANYGYTF
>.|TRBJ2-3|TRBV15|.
TGTGCCACCAGGGCGGACTCCACAGATACGCAGTATTTT
CATRADSTDTQYF
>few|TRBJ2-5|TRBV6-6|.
TGTGCCAGCAGTTACTCGATAGCGCGCAGCTCCCAAGAGACCCAGTACTTC
CASSYSIARSSQETQYF
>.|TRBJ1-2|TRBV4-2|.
TGTGCCAGCAGCCGGAGTACCCTCGACTATGGCTACACCTTC
CASSRSTLDYGYTF
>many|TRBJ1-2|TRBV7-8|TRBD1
TGTGCCAGCAGCCTCCCGGGACAGGGTGGCTATGGCTACACCTTC
CASSLPGQGGYGYTF
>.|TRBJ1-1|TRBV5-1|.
TGCGCCAGCAGCTGGATGGGGACCTTGAACACTGAAGCTTTCTTT
CASSWMGTLNTEAFF
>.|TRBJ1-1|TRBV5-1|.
TGCGCCAGCAGCGGGGGTCCCACGAACACTGAAGCTTTCTTT
CASSGGPTNTEAFF
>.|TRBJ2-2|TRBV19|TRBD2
TGTGCCAGTAGTATAAGGGGACTAGCGGACAACACCGGGGAGCTGTTTTTT
CASSIRGLADNTGELFF
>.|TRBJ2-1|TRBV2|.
TGTGCCAGCAGTCTTGACAGTCCCCTCTCCTACAATGAGCAGTTCTTC
CASSLDSPLSYNEQFF
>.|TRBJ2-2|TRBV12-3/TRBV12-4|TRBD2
TGTGCCGGCAGTTTTGGTGTGGGGGGGGGCACCGGGGAGCTGTTTTTT
CAGSFGVGGGTGELFF
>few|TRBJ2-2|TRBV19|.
TGTGCCAGTATCGAGACAGGCGTGAACAGGGAGCTGTTTTTT
CASIETGVNRELFF
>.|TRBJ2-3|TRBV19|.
TGTGCCAGTAGTATCTCACAGGGAGGGACGCAGTATTTT
CASSISQGGTQYF
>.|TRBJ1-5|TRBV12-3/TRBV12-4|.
TGTGCCAGCAGTTTACGGGAAGGAGGGAGCAATCAGCCCCAGCATTTT
CASSLREGGSNQPQHF
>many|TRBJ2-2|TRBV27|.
TGTGCCAGCAGTTTAGCCGTGAACACCGGGGAGCTGTTTTTT
CASSLAVNTGELFF
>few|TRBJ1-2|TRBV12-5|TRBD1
TGTGCTAGTGGTTTGGACAGGGGGGACTATCCTAATGCCTACACCTTC
CASGLDRGDYPNAYTF
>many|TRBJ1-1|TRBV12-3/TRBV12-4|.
TGTGCCAGCCCTAGGGGCACTGAAGCTTTCTTT
CASPRGTEAFF
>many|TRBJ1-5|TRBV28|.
TGTGCCAGCAGTTCCTACGGGAGCAATCAGCCCCAGCATTTT
CASSSYGSNQPQHF
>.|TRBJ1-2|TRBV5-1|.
TGCGCCAGCAGCTGGACCCCGTCCGGACGCCCAACAACCCACTTAGCTAACTATGGCTACACCTTC
CASSWTPSGRPTTHLANYGYTF
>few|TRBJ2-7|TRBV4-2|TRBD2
TGTGCCAGCAGCCAAATACTAGCGGGGGTCGAGCAGTACTTC
CASSQILAGVEQYF
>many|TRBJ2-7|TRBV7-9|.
TGTGCCAGCAGCGGGGGCCAGCTAACCTACGAGCAGTACTTC
CASSGGQLTYEQYF
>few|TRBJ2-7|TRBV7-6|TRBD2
TGTGCCAGCAGCTCACTAGCGGGGGTCAGCTCCTACGAGCAGTACTTC
CASSSLAGVSSYEQYF
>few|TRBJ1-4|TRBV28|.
TGTGCCAGCAGTAGACCAGGACAGCCTAATGAAAAACTGTTTTTT
CASSRPGQPNEKLFF
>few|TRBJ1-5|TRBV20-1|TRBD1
TGCAGTGCTAGGGACAGGGCAAGTCAGCCCCAGCATTTT
CSARDRASQPQHF
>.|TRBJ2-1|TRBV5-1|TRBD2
TGCGCCAGCAGCTTGGAATGGCGGGGGGCGCACAATGAGCAGTTCTTC
CASSLEWRGAHNEQFF
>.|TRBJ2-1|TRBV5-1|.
TGCGCCAGCAGCTTCGATGCAGGGTCCTACAATGAGCAGTTCTTC
CASSFDAGSYNEQFF
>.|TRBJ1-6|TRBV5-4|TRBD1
TGTGCCAGCAGCCGGGACAGAGGATATTCACCCCTCCACTTT
CASSRDRGYSPLHF
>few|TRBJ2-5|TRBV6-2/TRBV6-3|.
TGTGCCAGCACCAGGGGGGTGCAAGAGACCCAGTACTTC
CASTRGVQETQYF
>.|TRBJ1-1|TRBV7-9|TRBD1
TGTGCCAGCAGCCTTGGCGGACAGGATTCTGAAGCTTTCTTT
CASSLGGQDSEAFF
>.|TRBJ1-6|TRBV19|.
TGTGCCAGTAGTGACGGAGACCTTCCCTCCTATAATTCACCCCTCCACTTT
CASSDGDLPSYNSPLHF
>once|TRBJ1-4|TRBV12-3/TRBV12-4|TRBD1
TGTGCCAGCACCCCCGACAGGGACCTGTTTTTT
CASTPDRDLFF
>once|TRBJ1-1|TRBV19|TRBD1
TGTGCCAGTACTTCACGGACAGGTTTCACTGAAGCTTTCTTT
CASTSRTGFTEAFF
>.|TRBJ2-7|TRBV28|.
TGTGCCAGCACGATGTTGGGGACCTCCTACGAGCAGTACTTC
CASTMLGTSYEQYF
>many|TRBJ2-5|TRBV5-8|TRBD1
TGTGCCAGCAGCGGGACAGACGGAGAGACCCAGTACTTC
CASSGTDGETQYF
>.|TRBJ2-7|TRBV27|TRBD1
TGTGCCAGCAGTCCAACGACAGGGGTCGCCTACGAGCAGTACTTC
CASSPTTGVAYEQYF
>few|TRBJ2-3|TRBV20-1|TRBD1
TGCAGTGCTAGAGATCTTAGGACAGGGTGGGCAGATACGCAGTATTTT
CSARDLRTGWADTQYF
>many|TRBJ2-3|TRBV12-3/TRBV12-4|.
TGTGCCAGCAGTCCGGACTTCACAGATACGCAGTATTTT
CASSPDFTDTQYF
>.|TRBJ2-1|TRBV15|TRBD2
TGTTCTTTAGCCGGGACTAGCAGCAATGAGCAGTTCTTC
CSLAGTSSNEQFF
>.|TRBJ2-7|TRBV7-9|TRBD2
TGTGCCAGCAGCCTTCGGACTAGCGGGGGTCTTTCCTACGAGCAGTACTTC
CASSLRTSGGLSYEQYF
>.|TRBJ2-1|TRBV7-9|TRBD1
TGTGCCAGCAGCTTAGAACCGGGACAGGGGATTGGGAGAACCTACAATGAGCAGTTCTTC
CASSLEPGQGIGRTYNEQFF
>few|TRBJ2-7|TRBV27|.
TGTGCCAGCAGTTTATTCGGGGGACTGGACGAGCAGTACTTC
CASSLFGGLDEQYF
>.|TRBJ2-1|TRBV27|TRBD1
TGTGCCAGCAGTTTGGGACAGGGGATTTCCCCGACCAATTTCAATGAGCAGTTCTTC
CASSLGQGISPTNFNEQFF
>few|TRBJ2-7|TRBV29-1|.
TGCAGCGTTGAAGTCGATCTTCCCTACGAGCAGTACTTC
CSVEVDLPYEQYF
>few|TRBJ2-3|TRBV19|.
TGTGCCAGTAGTACCCCCCCCGTTGATACGCAGTATTTT
CASSTPPVDTQYF
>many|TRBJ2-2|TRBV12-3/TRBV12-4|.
TGTGCCAGTTTCGCCGGGGAGCTGTTTTTT
CASFAGELFF
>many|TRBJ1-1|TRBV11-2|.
TGTGCCAGCAGCCCCTGGGAGGTGACCATGAACACTGAAGCTTTCTTT
CASSPWEVTMNTEAFF
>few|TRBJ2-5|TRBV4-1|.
TGCGCCAGCAGCCAAGTCCGGGGCTCCGGGGAGACCCAGTACTTC
CASSQVRGSGETQYF
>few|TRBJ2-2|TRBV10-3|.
TGTGCCATCAGTGAGTCGGTACGGACCGGGGAGCTGTTTTTT
CAISESVRTGELFF
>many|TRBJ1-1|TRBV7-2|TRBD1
TGTGCCAGCAGCTGGGGGACAGCGAACACTGAAGCTTTCTTT
CASSWGTANTEAFF
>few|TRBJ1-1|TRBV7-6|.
TGTGCCAGCAGCTTAGGGTATCGGGGGGACACTGAAGCTTTCTTT
CASSLGYRGDTEAFF
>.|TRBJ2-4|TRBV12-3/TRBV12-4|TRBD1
TGTGCCAGCAGCAAAAAACAGGGGCGGGACATTCAGTACTTC
CASSKKQGRDIQYF
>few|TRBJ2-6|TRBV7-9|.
TGTGCCAGCAGGTATCCAGGGGTCCCCGGGGCCAACGTCCTGACTTTC
CASRYPGVPGANVLTF
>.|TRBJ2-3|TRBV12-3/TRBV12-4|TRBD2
TGTGCCAGCAGTTTAATGGCTAGCGGGACAGAAGATACGCAGTATTTT
CASSLMASGTEDTQYF